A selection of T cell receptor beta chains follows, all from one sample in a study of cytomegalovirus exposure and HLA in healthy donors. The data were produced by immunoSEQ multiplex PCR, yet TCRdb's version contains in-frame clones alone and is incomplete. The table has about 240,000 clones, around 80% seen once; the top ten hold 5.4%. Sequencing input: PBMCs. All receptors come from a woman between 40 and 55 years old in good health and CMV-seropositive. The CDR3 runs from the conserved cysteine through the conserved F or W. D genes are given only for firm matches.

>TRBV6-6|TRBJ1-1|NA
CASSYLPDTLNTEAFF
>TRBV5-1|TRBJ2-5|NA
CASSPGGLQETQYF
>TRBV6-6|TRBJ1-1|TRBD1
CASSYQGAHTEAFF
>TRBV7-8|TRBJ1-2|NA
CASSAVNYGYTF
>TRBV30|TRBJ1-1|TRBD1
CAWSGQVEGEAFF
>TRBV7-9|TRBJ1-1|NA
CSSSPRGTEAFF
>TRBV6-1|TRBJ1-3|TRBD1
CASRELTGGRGNTIYF
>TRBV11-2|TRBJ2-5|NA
CASSSGGETQYF
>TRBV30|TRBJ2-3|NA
CAWSIDDGQTRSDTQYF
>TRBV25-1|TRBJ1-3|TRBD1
CASSGAGQGEAGNTIYF
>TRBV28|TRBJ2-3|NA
CASSLWTIGDTQYF
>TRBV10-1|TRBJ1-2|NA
CASSESTLFGGYTF
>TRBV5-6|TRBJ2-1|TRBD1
CASSLGDRAYNEQFF
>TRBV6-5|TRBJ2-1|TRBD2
CASSYWWGGGANEQFF
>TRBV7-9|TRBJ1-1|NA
CASSLVRGAKAEAFF
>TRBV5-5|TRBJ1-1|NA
CASSPRGENTEAFF
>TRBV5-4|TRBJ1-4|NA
CASRPDSKTNEKLFF
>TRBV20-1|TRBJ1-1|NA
CSAHSGGEAFF
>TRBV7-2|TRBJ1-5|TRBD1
CASSQTWTGVQPQHF
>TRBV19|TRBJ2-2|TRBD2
CAIRDYAAGELFF
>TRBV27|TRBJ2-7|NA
CASSQGGPREQYF
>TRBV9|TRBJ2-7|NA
CASSADVATEQYF
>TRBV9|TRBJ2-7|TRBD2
CASSPRTSGAEQYF
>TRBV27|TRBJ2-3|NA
CASSKQGSDTQYF
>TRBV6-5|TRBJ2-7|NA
CASRDSVTYEQYF
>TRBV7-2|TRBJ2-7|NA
CASSLFPPGNHYEQYF
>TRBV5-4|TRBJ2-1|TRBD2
CASRHRRASGAYNEQFF